These T cell receptor beta chains were read from a single sample in a study of beta chain features in type 1 diabetes. Sequencing was performed with immunoSEQ multiplex PCR; in TCRdb, only in-frame clones are kept and a portion is missing. There are roughly 100,000 clones in the sample; 25% to 35% occur only once, and about 0.57% lies in the top ten. Sequenced sample: central memory CD4+ T cells from blood. These receptor sequences come from a woman aged 18-29 years with type 1 diabetes. Each CDR3 is given with its conserved first and last residue. D genes are given only for firm matches. Clone size is stated in some rows and not others, as once, few, many or a class when expanded.

cdr3_nt: TGTGCCAGCAGCTCCTTGCTAGCGGGAACGTACCAAGAGACCCAGTACTTC
cdr3_aa: CASSSLLAGTYQETQYF
v_call: TRBV7-9
d_call: TRBD2
clone_size: NA
j_call: TRBJ2-5

cdr3_nt: TGTGCCAGCAGTCGGACAGGGTTCGGACAGCCCCAGCATTTT
cdr3_aa: CASSRTGFGQPQHF
v_call: TRBV2
d_call: TRBD1
clone_size: NA
j_call: TRBJ1-5

cdr3_nt: TGCAGCGTTGCCGGACAGGGGCTTGGCTACACCTTC
cdr3_aa: CSVAGQGLGYTF
v_call: TRBV29-1
d_call: TRBD1
clone_size: NA
j_call: TRBJ1-2

cdr3_nt: TGTGCCAGCAGTTTAGGGGGCCCGAACACCGGGGAGCTGTTTTTT
cdr3_aa: CASSLGGPNTGELFF
v_call: TRBV27
d_call: NA
clone_size: NA
j_call: TRBJ2-2

cdr3_nt: TGTGCCAGCAGTAGACAGGAAAACACCGGGGAGCTGTTTTTT
cdr3_aa: CASSRQENTGELFF
v_call: TRBV9
d_call: NA
clone_size: few
j_call: TRBJ2-2

cdr3_nt: TGTGCCAGCAGCTTACGCGGCAGGGCAAACTCTGGAAACACCATATATTTT
cdr3_aa: CASSLRGRANSGNTIYF
v_call: TRBV7-9
d_call: NA
clone_size: NA
j_call: TRBJ1-3

cdr3_nt: TGTGCCAGCAGTGCTACCACAGATACGCAGTATTTT
cdr3_aa: CASSATTDTQYF
v_call: TRBV2
d_call: NA
clone_size: few
j_call: TRBJ2-3

cdr3_nt: TGTGCCAGCAGCTTAGTGGCCGGGACTAGCGGGGGTCCCACAGATACGCAGTATTTT
cdr3_aa: CASSLVAGTSGGPTDTQYF
v_call: TRBV7-2
d_call: TRBD2
clone_size: NA
j_call: TRBJ2-3

cdr3_nt: TGTGCCAGCTCAGCTAGCTCGGGACAGGGGAAGGGCTACACCTTC
cdr3_aa: CASSASSGQGKGYTF
v_call: TRBV18
d_call: TRBD1
clone_size: NA
j_call: TRBJ1-2

cdr3_nt: TGCGCCAGCAGCTTTCGGGACAGGGACCAAGAGACCCAGTACTTC
cdr3_aa: CASSFRDRDQETQYF
v_call: TRBV5-1
d_call: TRBD1
clone_size: NA
j_call: TRBJ2-5

cdr3_nt: TGTGCCTGGAGTGTCAGACAGGGTACTAATGAAAAACTGTTTTTT
cdr3_aa: CAWSVRQGTNEKLFF
v_call: TRBV30
d_call: TRBD1
clone_size: NA
j_call: TRBJ1-4

cdr3_nt: TGTGCCAGCAGCCAAGTGGGCGGGGTGTTCACCGGGGAGCTGTTTTTT
cdr3_aa: CASSQVGGVFTGELFF
v_call: TRBV14
d_call: NA
clone_size: NA
j_call: TRBJ2-2

cdr3_nt: TGTGCCAACACCGGGACAGGAGATGGCTACACCTTC
cdr3_aa: CANTGTGDGYTF
v_call: TRBV2
d_call: TRBD1
clone_size: NA
j_call: TRBJ1-2

cdr3_nt: TGTGCCAGCTCACGCGGACAGGGGGAATCCTATGGCTACACCTTC
cdr3_aa: CASSRGQGESYGYTF
v_call: TRBV18
d_call: TRBD1
clone_size: few
j_call: TRBJ1-2

cdr3_nt: TGTGCCAGCAGCCCGGACAGAAATCAGCCCCAGCATTTT
cdr3_aa: CASSPDRNQPQHF
v_call: TRBV6-5
d_call: NA
clone_size: NA
j_call: TRBJ1-5

cdr3_nt: TGTGCCAGCACCCCTTGGGGGAGGACTGAAGCTTTCTTT
cdr3_aa: CASTPWGRTEAFF
v_call: TRBV28
d_call: NA
clone_size: NA
j_call: TRBJ1-1

cdr3_nt: TGCAGCGCCAAACGGGACAGGGGTCCCTACGAGCAGTACTTC
cdr3_aa: CSAKRDRGPYEQYF
v_call: TRBV29-1
d_call: TRBD1
clone_size: NA
j_call: TRBJ2-7

cdr3_nt: TGTGCCACCAGCAGACAGAAAGAGACCCAGTACTTC
cdr3_aa: CATSRQKETQYF
v_call: TRBV15
d_call: NA
clone_size: few
j_call: TRBJ2-5

cdr3_nt: TGTGCCATCAGTGGGACTAGCGGGAGGGCCGGGGAGCAGTTCTTC
cdr3_aa: CAISGTSGRAGEQFF
v_call: TRBV10-3
d_call: TRBD2
clone_size: few
j_call: TRBJ2-1

cdr3_nt: TGTGCCAGCAGGCGAAATCAGCCCCAGCATTTT
cdr3_aa: CASRRNQPQHF
v_call: TRBV6-6
d_call: NA
clone_size: NA
j_call: TRBJ1-5

cdr3_nt: TGCGCCAGCAGCCAAGAGAGACTAGCGGGGAAGCGCAATGAGCAGTTCTTC
cdr3_aa: CASSQERLAGKRNEQFF
v_call: TRBV4-1
d_call: TRBD2
clone_size: few
j_call: TRBJ2-1

cdr3_nt: TGTGCCAGCAGTTACCCTTTCAGGACCGGGGAGCTGTTTTTT
cdr3_aa: CASSYPFRTGELFF
v_call: TRBV6-6
d_call: NA
clone_size: NA
j_call: TRBJ2-2